This TCR beta chain was sequenced during a study of blood T cells in healthy people across ages. Study at large: Using template switching, researchers captured about one barcoded beta molecule for each two T cells. Notes on the study in general: Roughly linearly, TCR beta diversity per million T cells fell as age increased. The study lacked donor CMV status, which possibly confounded expanded clonotype changes. With unsorted PBMCs, a conclusive comparison of naive versus antigen-experienced cells was not possible.

Alongside a J-beta primer mix, a sample-barcoded 5' primer served in a second PCR lasting roughly 6 to 12 cycles. TCRdb redid the calling of the 5' RACE reads with MiXCR, one entry per CDR3 protein. The data show about 1.1 million distinct CDR3 sequences, approximately 38% seen once. CDR3 length: 14 residues. V lost 8 bases to trimming and J lost 2 bases; unmatched junction nucleotides: 4. CDR1 is MNHEY, CDR2 SMNVEV, per germline (reference sequence). This clonotype has a handful of counts. The antigen remains undetermined. The TCR sequence derives from a man aged 18 to 29 in good health. Sample: blood. The rearrangement links TRBV27 to TRBJ2-1, with 9 bases matching TRBD2. CDR3 sequence: CASVSSGAYNEQFF. CDR3 DNA sequence: TGTGCCAGCGTATCTAGCGGGGCCTACAATGAGCAGTTCTTC.